A single sample is the source of the 9 T cell receptor beta chains below, sequenced in a study of shared clonotypes between healthy human individuals. The method was immunoSEQ multiplex PCR; TCRdb's version includes in-frame clones alone and lacks a portion of them. The sample has about a million clones; approximately 68% are singletons. The specimen was memory CD4+ T cells sorted from blood. As for subset: CD45RA-negative fraction. The receptor source for this set is a man aged 18-30 years in good health.

In this sample, this clone turned up a few times. The chain recombines TRBV6-1 with TRBJ2-1; 15 nucleotides match TRBD2. V shed 4 bases, J shed 0 bases, and the junction held 7 bases outside the gene matches. Germline loops: CDR1 MNHNS, CDR2 SASEGT. The length of the CDR3 is 19 residues. The CDR3 sequence is CASSAGLAGGPSSYNEQFF. CDR3 coding DNA: TGTGCCAGCAGTGCGGGACTAGCGGGGGGTCCGAGCTCCTACAATGAGCAGTTCTTC.

In regard to this clone: The sample contains more than one DNA sequence encoding this CDR3. The CDR3 here is CASSLPGAKNIQYF. CDR3 DNA sequence: TGTGCCAGCAGTTTGCCGGGAGCCAAAAACATTCAGTACTTC. V and J are TRBV28 and TRBJ2-4; D is ambiguous. The V end was cut by 3 bases, the J end by 0 bases, with 6 bases between. CDR1 is MDHEN and CDR2 is SYDVKM in the germline V gene. The CDR3 runs 14 residues.

This chain links TRBV27 with TRBJ1-1, with unresolved D. Germline lookup yields CDR1 MNHEY and CDR2 SMNVEV (reference sequence). V shed 5 bases and J shed 6 bases, with 13 bases lying between them. The CDR3 contains 13 residues. The CDR3 DNA reads as TGTGCCAGCAGTCCCCGAGGTGTTTCTGAAGCTTTCTTT. This translates into CASSPRGVSEAFF.

Concerning this clone itself: The same CDR3 arises from other DNA sequences in this sample as well. The chain recombines TRBV30 with TRBJ2-1, with 8 bases fitting TRBD2. CDR1 is GTSNPN, CDR2 SVGIG, per germline (reference sequence). This CDR3 region has 15 residues. V dropped 3 bases and J dropped 3; count of bases not matched to a gene: 7. DNA of the CDR3: TGTGCCTGGAGCGTCCGCGCGGGGGGCTACAATGAGCAGTTCTTC. It encodes CAWSVRAGGYNEQFF. Looking up the rest from reference TRBV30 and TRBJ2-1 gives the full variable domain: SQTIHQWPATLVQPVGSPLSLECTVEGTSNPNLYWYRQAAGRGLQLLFYSVGIGQISSEVPQNLSASRPQDRQFILSSKKLLLSDSGFYLCAWSVRAGGYNEQFFGPGTRLTVL.

The rearrangement joins TRBV14 to TRBJ2-2, with a weak D call TRBD1 (6 bases). CDR1 is SGHDN and CDR2 is FVKESK in the germline V gene. CDR3 length: 16 residues. V lost 3 bases to trimming and J lost 1 base, with 12 bases between them. The CDR3 loop reads CASSQDRPKNTGELFF. CDR3 DNA sequence: TGTGCCAGCAGCCAGGACAGACCGAAGAACACCGGGGAGCTGTTTTTT.

This sequence joins TRBV11-2 and TRBJ1-1, with D uncertain. Looked up from germline, CDR1 is SGHAT and CDR2 is FQNNGV. V lost 5 bases, J lost 4 bases, and 11 bases lay in between. There are 13 residues in the CDR3. For the CDR3, the DNA is TGTGCCAGCAGCGGTGGTCGGGGCACTGAAGCTTTCTTT. Amino acid sequence: CASSGGRGTEAFF.

This chain links TRBV6-6 with TRBJ1-4; 8 bases agree with TRBD1. The CDR3 has 14 amino acids. Losses at the gene ends were 5 bases for V and 8 bases for J; bases not matched to a gene: 7. From germline, CDR1 is MNHNY and CDR2 SVGAGI (reference sequence). The CDR3 is CASSTGQGGEKLFF. The CDR3 DNA sequence: TGTGCCAGCAGTACAGGACAGGGCGGCGAAAAACTGTTTTTT.

The rearrangement joins TRBV6-5 to TRBJ2-1; D call uncertain. This CDR3 is 14 amino acids long. V gave up 0 bases and J gave up 4 bases, with 7 bases separating them. Germline V lookup: CDR1 MNHEY, CDR2 SVGAGI. The CDR3 region is CASSYSPEYNEQFF. Here the CDR3 DNA reads TGTGCCAGCAGTTACTCGCCCGAGTACAATGAGCAGTTCTTC.

This chain connects TRBV5-4 to TRBJ2-4, with TRBD2 matching 8 bases. Germline V gives CDR1 SGHNT, CDR2 YYREEE (reference sequence). There are 14 residues in the CDR3. After removal of 3 bases from V and 5 bases from J, the junction contained 4 bases not matched to a gene. CDR3 protein: CASSSGGAENIQYF. CDR3 coding DNA: TGTGCCAGCAGCTCGGGGGGGGCCGAAAACATTCAGTACTTC.